These T cell receptor beta chains were read from a single sample in a study of cytomegalovirus exposure and HLA in healthy donors. Only in-frame clones appear in the TCRdb table, and some are missing; sequencing was by immunoSEQ multiplex PCR. The listing records 100,000 or so clones. Input material: PBMCs. Receptors originate from a woman aged 30 to 39 in good health and CMV-seronegative. The CDR3 runs from the conserved cysteine through the conserved F or W. D genes are given only for firm matches.

TRBJ2-2 TRBV4-2 NA TGTGCCAGCAGCCGGGTCGCGGGACAGAGGCCCGGGGAGCTGTTTTTT CASSRVAGQRPGELFF
TRBJ2-2 TRBV10-1 TRBD1 TGCGCCAGCAGTGAGTATTATGGGACAGGGCCGAACACCGGGGAGCTGTTTTTT CASSEYYGTGPNTGELFF
TRBJ2-1 TRBV10-1 NA TGCGCCAGCAGTGAGGAGCGGGGAGGGGGATACAATGAGCAGTTCTTC CASSEERGGGYNEQFF
TRBJ2-7 TRBV7-3 NA TGTGCCAGCAGCTCCCCCGGAAGCGATAAGCAGTACTTC CASSSPGSDKQYF
TRBJ2-7 TRBV19 NA TGTGCCAGTAGTATGGTAGACAGTGGTCCCAACGAGCAGTACTTC CASSMVDSGPNEQYF
TRBJ1-6 TRBV5-6 NA TGTGCCAGCTTCCACCGGGGGGCGGAAAGGCCGCCCCTCCACTTT CASFHRGAERPPLHF
TRBJ2-7 TRBV5-4 TRBD2 TGTGCCAGCAGCCCCCCGGGGACTAGCGGGAGTGGGTCCTACGAGCAGTACTTC CASSPPGTSGSGSYEQYF
TRBJ2-1 TRBV5-6 NA TGTGCCAGCAGCCACAACATATACAGGGATGGTGAGCAGTTCTTC CASSHNIYRDGEQFF
TRBJ1-5 TRBV10-1 NA TGCGCCAGCAGTGACAGAGACAGTCTAAGGGATCAGCCCCAGCATTTT CASSDRDSLRDQPQHF
TRBJ2-3 TRBV7-3 TRBD2 TGTGCCAGCAGCTTAAGGCGCGGGAGGCTGACAGATACGCAGTATTTT CASSLRRGRLTDTQYF
TRBJ1-1 TRBV7-6 NA TGTGCCAGCAGCTTAGGGGCAGAAGTGAACACTGAAGCTTTCTTT CASSLGAEVNTEAFF
TRBJ2-7 TRBV27 TRBD2 TGTGCCAGCGGCGGGGGTTTGGTCTTCGAGCAGTACTTC CASGGGLVFEQYF
TRBJ1-2 TRBV15 TRBD1 TGTGCCACCAGCAGGTCGGACAGGGGACGTGGCTACACCTTC CATSRSDRGRGYTF
TRBJ2-1 TRBV6-6 NA TGTGCCAGCACCTCTACCAGGGGCAATGAGCAGTTCTTC CASTSTRGNEQFF
TRBJ1-5 TRBV9 NA TGTGCCAGCAGCGTAGGTGGGCCCAATCAGCCCCAGCATTTT CASSVGGPNQPQHF
TRBJ2-3 TRBV7-2 TRBD2 TGTGCCAGCAGCTCCAGCGTGGGTAGCGGGGGGGTTAGCACAGATACGCAGTATTTT CASSSSVGSGGVSTDTQYF
TRBJ1-2 TRBV18 NA TGTGCCAGCTCAACCCTAGACAGTACTAACTATGGCTACACCTTC CASSTLDSTNYGYTF
TRBJ1-1 TRBV27 NA TGTGCCAGCAGTTTCGGGGGGCGCACTGAAGCTTTCTTT CASSFGGRTEAFF
TRBJ2-2 TRBV2 TRBD2 TGTGCCAGCAGTGTCGCCGGGACTAGCGACATATTTTCGAACACCGGGGAGCTGTTTTTT CASSVAGTSDIFSNTGELFF
TRBJ2-7 TRBV9 TRBD2 TGTGCCAGCAGCCCGGGACTAGCGGCCTACGAGCAGTACTTC CASSPGLAAYEQYF
TRBJ1-4 TRBV30 NA TGTGCCTGGAGTGTACAGGCAGCGCCGGCTAATGAAAAACTGTTTTTT CAWSVQAAPANEKLFF
TRBJ2-3 TRBV9 NA TGTGCCAGCAGCGTAGACGGCGGGGGCGCCAGCACAGATACGCAGTATTTT CASSVDGGGASTDTQYF